The clone carrying this T cell receptor beta chain was seen a few times. Antigen: not known. The authors made TCR cDNA by 5'RACE template switching, adding a universal primer site and UMIs. TCRdb itself ran the 5' RACE reads through MiXCR, one entry per CDR3 protein. The table records a few hundred thousand distinct CDR3 sequences, roughly 4.3% of them present only once. The data originate from a study of T cells after yellow fever vaccination. Background on the study: In the case of low-cell-number fractions, SMART-Seq v4 Ultra Low Input was used for preparation. Study outcomes and limitations: Post-booster repertoires again held most primary-vaccination clones (around 95% CD4, 80% to 90% CD8). Clonotypes found in both CD4 and CD8 compartments made up a small share.

V was shortened by 0 bases and J by 5 bases, with 13 bases between the two germline ends. Germline CDR1 LGHNA, CDR2 YSLEER. This CDR3 region has 16 residues. Source: PBMCs, taken 5 days after the yellow fever booster vaccination. The TCR originated in a man aged 18 to 29 who received the YFV17D yellow fever vaccine. V usage is TRBV4-3 and J usage is TRBJ1-4; possible D gene TRBD1, 6 bases. The CDR3: CASSQDGGRENEKLFF. As DNA, the CDR3 is TGCGCCAGCAGCCAAGATGGGGGCCGGGAGAATGAAAAACTGTTTTTT.